Detailed here is one T cell receptor beta chain. Trimming cost V 3 bases and J 5 bases; bases outside gene matches: 8. Looked up from germline, CDR1 is SGHAT and CDR2 is FQNNGV. There are 16 residues in the CDR3. Here immunoSEQ multiplex PCR was the method, and the copy in TCRdb shows in-frame clones only, minus some. This sample has more than 95,000 clones, with roughly 90% found just once. The sample is drawn from a study of blood T cell repertoires in COVID-19. The gene calls are TRBV11-2 and TRBJ2-2; 8 positions agree with TRBD2. The TCR originated in a woman in her fifties or sixties with acute or convalescent COVID-19. The specimen was peripheral blood. The CDR3 spells CASSFRGGRYTGELFF. CDR3 nucleotides: TGTGCCAGCAGCTTTCGGGGCGGGAGGTATACCGGGGAGCTGTTTTTT.